Listed here are 14 T cell receptor beta chains from one sample, sequenced in a study of shared clonotypes between healthy human individuals. The assay was immunoSEQ multiplex PCR, and TCRdb's table has in-frame clones only and misses some. The sample lists over 2 million clones, 85% to 95% occurring once. Naive CD8 cells comprised CD45RO-negative, CCR7-positively selected cells, excluding terminally differentiated effector memory CD45RA+ cells. The sequencing sample was made of naive CD8+ T cells sorted from blood. The source of these receptors is a man aged 18 to 29 in good health.

The rearrangement links TRBV5-8 to TRBJ2-7, with 10 positions matching TRBD1. The J segment lost 2 bases and the V segment lost 7 bases, leaving 12 bases of the junction unmatched. Per germline, CDR1 SGHTS and CDR2 YDEGEE. The CDR3 totals 16 residues. Here the CDR3 reads CASCYPGQGNTYEQYF. The CDR3 DNA reads TGTGCCAGCTGCTATCCGGGACAGGGGAATACCTACGAGCAGTACTTC.

This chain joins TRBV11-2 and TRBJ2-1; D is unclear. Germline-derived CDR1 and CDR2 are SGHAT and FQNNGV. This CDR3 comprises 13 residues. The V end lost 0 bases, the J end lost 10 bases, and 10 bases lay between the germline ends. CDR3 residues: CASSLDPTGEQFF. CDR3 bases: TGTGCCAGCAGCTTAGATCCCACCGGGGAGCAGTTCTTC.

The V call is TRBV6-5, the J call TRBJ2-5; no clear D gene. CDR3 length equals 12 residues. Trimming shortened V by 6 bases and J by 5 bases, and 10 bases separated the two germline ends. Germline CDR1 MNHEY, CDR2 SVGAGI. As DNA, the CDR3 is TGTGCCAGCAGAGATCCAGAGGAGACCCAGTACTTC. It yields the protein CASRDPEETQYF.

The chain recombines TRBV28 with TRBJ1-2; 9 nucleotides align to TRBD1. This CDR3 is built from 16 residues. Germline values: CDR1 MDHEN, CDR2 SYDVKM. V was pared by 2 bases and J by 5 bases, with 9 bases of the junction left unmatched. CDR3 residues: CASSLDPGTGLYGYTF. CDR3 nucleotide sequence: TGTGCCAGCAGTTTAGACCCCGGGACAGGGCTATATGGCTACACCTTC.

V usage is TRBV4-1 and J usage is TRBJ2-7, with unresolved D. Germline CDR1 reads MGHRA; CDR2 reads YSYEKL. The CDR3 is made up of 14 amino acids. The ends were cut back, 0 bases at V and 5 bases at J, with 11 bases in the middle. The CDR3 loop reads CASSQERPTDEQYF. The CDR3 DNA is TGCGCCAGCAGCCAAGAGAGGCCGACTGACGAGCAGTACTTC.

This chain uses TRBV2 with TRBJ2-7; D is perhaps TRBD2 (5 bases). The CDR3 extends over 14 amino acids. V lost 8 bases, J lost 7 bases, and 21 bases lay in between. Germline V gene data show CDR1 as SNHLY and CDR2 as FYNNEI. This CDR3 is CASLEIGGRGEQYF. CDR3 nucleotide sequence: TGTGCCAGCCTTGAAATAGGAGGTCGGGGAGAGCAGTACTTC.

V and J are TRBV5-8 and TRBJ1-2; possibly TRBD1 for D (6 bases). The V and J ends lost 3 bases and 5 bases respectively, with 11 bases between them. Germline V gene lookup returns CDR1 SGHTS and CDR2 YDEGEE. This CDR3 is 13 amino acids long. CDR3 residues: CASSWGTSYGYTF. The DNA of the CDR3 is TGTGCCAGCAGCTGGGGGACATCATATGGCTACACCTTC. Full variable domain (outside the CDR3, taken from reference TRBV5-8 and TRBJ1-2): EAGVTQSPTHLIKTRGQQATLRCSPISGHTSVYWYQQALGLGLQFLLWYDEGEERNRGNFPPRFSGRQFPNYSSELNVNALELEDSALYLCASSWGTSYGYTFGSGTRLTVV.

The V and J genes are TRBV6-6 and TRBJ2-7; D possibly corresponds to TRBD1 (6 bases). The CDR3 is made up of 16 amino acids. Germline V gene lookup returns CDR1 MNHNY and CDR2 SVGAGI (reference sequence). V was trimmed by 2 bases and J by 2 bases, leaving 16 bases between them. CDR3 nucleotide sequence: TGTGCCAGCAGTTACCTACGGGACAATCCAGCCTACGAGCAGTACTTC. It translates to CASSYLRDNPAYEQYF.

The gene calls are TRBV6-5 and TRBJ1-2; D not certain. CDR3 length: 14 residues. Germline V gene data show CDR1 as MNHEY and CDR2 as SVGAGI. Trimming stripped 2 bases from V and 12 bases from J, with 19 bases between. The CDR3 nucleotides read TGTGCCAGCAGTTACCAGATTGGGGAAGGAAGGCACACCTTC. It yields the protein CASSYQIGEGRHTF.

This chain connects TRBV9 to TRBJ2-3; D might be TRBD1 or TRBD2, each matching 5 bases. Germline CDR1 SGDLS, CDR2 YYNGEE. V gave up 4 bases and J gave up 4 bases, with 7 bases separating them. The CDR3 totals 12 residues. The CDR3 DNA follows: TGTGCCAGCAGCCAGGGAGCAGATACGCAGTATTTT. Amino acids: CASSQGADTQYF.

The CDR3 bases are TGTGCCAGCAGCTTAGGACTAGCGGGAATCCAGTTCTTC. Encoded protein: CASSLGLAGIQFF. The chain employs TRBV7-2 and TRBJ2-1, with TRBD2 matching 11 bases. Germline CDR1 SGHTA, CDR2 FQGNSA. The trim removed 1 base at V and 13 bases at J, leaving 3 bases unmatched. The CDR3 extends over 13 amino acids.

This chain connects TRBV4-3 to TRBJ2-3; TRBD1 matches 10 bases. The CDR3 length is 14 residues. Germline CDR1 and CDR2: LGHNA and YSLEER. Trimming cost V 4 bases and J 6 bases; bases outside gene matches: 4. The CDR3 sequence: CASSPGQGWDTQYF. CDR3 in DNA: TGCGCCAGCAGCCCGGGACAGGGGTGGGATACGCAGTATTTT.

V and J are TRBV5-8 and TRBJ2-7; D remains unclear. CDR3 length equals 16 residues. Trimming removed 1 base at V and 0 bases at J, with 14 bases between. In germline, CDR1 is SGHTS, CDR2 YDEGEE. As DNA, the CDR3 is TGTGCCAGCAGCTTGAGCGTCAGCCGAAGCTCCTACGAGCAGTACTTC. It is translated as CASSLSVSRSSYEQYF.

The V call is TRBV28, the J call TRBJ2-3, with D hard to call. The V and J ends lost 10 bases and 1 base respectively, with 12 bases between them. Germline assignment: CDR1 MDHEN and CDR2 SYDVKM. The CDR3 runs 13 residues. The CDR3 nucleotides read TGTGCCACCAAAAGTGAGGGCACAGATACGCAGTATTTT. As protein: CATKSEGTDTQYF.